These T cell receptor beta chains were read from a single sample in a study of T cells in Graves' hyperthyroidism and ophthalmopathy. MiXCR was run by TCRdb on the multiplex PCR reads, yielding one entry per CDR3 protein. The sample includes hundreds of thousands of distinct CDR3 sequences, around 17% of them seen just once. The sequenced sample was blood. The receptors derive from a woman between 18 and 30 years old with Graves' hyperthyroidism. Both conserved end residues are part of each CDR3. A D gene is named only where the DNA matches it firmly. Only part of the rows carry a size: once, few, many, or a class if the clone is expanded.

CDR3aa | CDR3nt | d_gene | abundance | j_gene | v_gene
CSAAAVGGGDEQYF | TGCAGTGCGGCCGCGGTAGGGGGAGGCGACGAGCAGTACTTC | . | many | TRBJ2-7 | TRBV20-1
CASSLAAGGFEKLFF | TGTGCCAGCAGCTTGGCCGCAGGGGGGTTTGAAAAACTGTTTTTT | TRBD1 | few | TRBJ1-4 | TRBV5-5
CASSQDRGEEKLFF | TGCGCCAGCAGCCAAGATAGGGGAGAGGAAAAACTGTTTTTT | . | . | TRBJ1-4 | TRBV4-3
CARNGGTAVEAFF | TGTGCCAGAAACGGGGGGACGGCAGTCGAAGCTTTCTTT | . | few | TRBJ1-1 | TRBV2
CASSSRASRDGYTF | TGTGCCAGCAGTTCCCGGGCCTCACGAGATGGCTACACCTTC | . | few | TRBJ1-2 | TRBV27
CASSRASGTAGNTIYF | TGCGCCAGCAGTCGAGCCTCCGGGACAGCTGGAAACACCATATATTTT | TRBD1 | many | TRBJ1-3 | TRBV5-1
CASSRQGGYGYTF | TGTGCCAGCAGCCGTCAGGGGGGCTATGGCTACACCTTC | TRBD1 | few | TRBJ1-2 | TRBV13
CASSASGTQSYKQYF | TGTGCCAGCAGTGCGTCCGGGACACAATCCTACAAGCAGTACTTC | . | . | TRBJ2-7 | TRBV28
CASNGGAQETQYF | TGTGCCAGCAACGGCGGGGCCCAAGAGACCCAGTACTTC | . | many | TRBJ2-5 | TRBV11-2
CATSYTAFYNSPLHF | TGTGCCACCAGTTATACAGCATTTTATAATTCACCCCTCCACTTT | . | few | TRBJ1-6 | TRBV24-1
CASSIDWTSGSTWETQYF | TGTGCCAGTAGTATAGATTGGACTAGCGGATCGACGTGGGAGACCCAGTACTTC | TRBD2 | . | TRBJ2-5 | TRBV19
CAISAGTSGTITYEQYF | TGTGCCATAAGCGCCGGGACTAGCGGAACCATCACCTACGAGCAGTACTTC | TRBD2 | few | TRBJ2-7 | TRBV10-3
CASSLGGSRENEQFF | TGTGCCAGCAGTTTGGGGGGCTCTAGAGAAAATGAGCAGTTCTTC | . | few | TRBJ2-1 | TRBV27
CASSLNVGTGDFEQYF | TGTGCCAGCAGTTTAAATGTCGGGACAGGGGATTTCGAGCAGTACTTC | TRBD1 | few | TRBJ2-7 | TRBV28
CASSLGLDRVIAGELFF | TGTGCCAGCAGCTTAGGTTTGGATCGGGTCATCGCCGGGGAGCTGTTTTTT | . | many | TRBJ2-2 | TRBV7-2
CASSYLRSSRGYTF | TGTGCCAGCAGTTACCTCCGATCTAGTCGAGGCTACACCTTC | . | few | TRBJ1-2 | TRBV6-5
CASSPSGPRADTQYF | TGCGCCAGCAGCCCTAGCGGGCCTCGGGCAGATACGCAGTATTTT | TRBD2 | few | TRBJ2-3 | TRBV5-1
CASSPRTGHTEAFF | TGTGCCAGCAGCCCCCGGACAGGGCACACTGAAGCTTTCTTT | TRBD1 | . | TRBJ1-1 | TRBV9
CASSQEGLAGKYEQYF | TGTGCCAGCAGCCAAGAAGGACTAGCGGGAAAGTACGAGCAGTACTTC | TRBD2 | many | TRBJ2-7 | TRBV3-1
CASSTHTGGNEKLFF | TGTGCCAGCAGCACCCACACCGGGGGAAATGAAAAACTGTTTTTT | . | . | TRBJ1-4 | TRBV7-2
CASSDGGVESDEQFF | TGTGCCAGCAGTGACGGAGGAGTGGAAAGTGATGAGCAGTTCTTC | . | . | TRBJ2-1 | TRBV6-4
CASSLTGAVWETQYF | TGTGCCAGCAGTTTGACGGGGGCAGTCTGGGAGACCCAGTACTTC | . | . | TRBJ2-5 | TRBV12-3/TRBV12-4
CASSPVEAYEQYF | TGTGCCAGCAGCCCCGTCGAGGCCTACGAGCAGTACTTC | . | many | TRBJ2-7 | TRBV7-2
CSVVSGTVIGELFF | TGCAGCGTTGTTTCTGGGACAGTTATAGGGGAGCTGTTTTTT | TRBD1 | few | TRBJ2-2 | TRBV29-1
CASSLIEETQYF | TGTGCCAGCAGCTTAATAGAAGAGACCCAGTACTTC | . | many | TRBJ2-5 | TRBV7-2
CASSSGLNGYTF | TGTGCCAGCAGCTCGGGACTTAATGGCTACACCTTC | . | many | TRBJ1-2 | TRBV13